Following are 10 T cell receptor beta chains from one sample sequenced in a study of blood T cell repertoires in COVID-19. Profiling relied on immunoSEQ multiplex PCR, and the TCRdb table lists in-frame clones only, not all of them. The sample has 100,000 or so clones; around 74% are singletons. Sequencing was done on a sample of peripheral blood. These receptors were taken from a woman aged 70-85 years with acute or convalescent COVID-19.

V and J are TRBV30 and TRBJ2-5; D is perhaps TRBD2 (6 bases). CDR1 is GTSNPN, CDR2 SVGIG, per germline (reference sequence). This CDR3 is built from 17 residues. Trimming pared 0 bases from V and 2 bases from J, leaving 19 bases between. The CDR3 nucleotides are TGTGCCTGGAGTGTAGGAAGAGGGAGAGGAGGGCAAGAGACCCAGTACTTC. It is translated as CAWSVGRGRGGQETQYF.

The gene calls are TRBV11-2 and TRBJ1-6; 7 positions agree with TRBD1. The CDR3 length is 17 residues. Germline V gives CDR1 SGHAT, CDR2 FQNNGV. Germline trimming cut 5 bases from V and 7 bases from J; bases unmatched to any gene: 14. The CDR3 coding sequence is TGTGCCAGCAGCGCGACAGGGTCGAGGCCGAGGAATTCACCCCTCCACTTT. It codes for CASSATGSRPRNSPLHF. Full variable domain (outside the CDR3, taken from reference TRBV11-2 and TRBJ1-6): EAGVAQSPRYKIIEKRQSVAFWCNPISGHATLYWYQQILGQGPKLLIQFQNNGVVDDSQLPKDRFSAERLKGVDSTLKIQPAKLEDSAVYLCASSATGSRPRNSPLHFGNGTRLTVT.

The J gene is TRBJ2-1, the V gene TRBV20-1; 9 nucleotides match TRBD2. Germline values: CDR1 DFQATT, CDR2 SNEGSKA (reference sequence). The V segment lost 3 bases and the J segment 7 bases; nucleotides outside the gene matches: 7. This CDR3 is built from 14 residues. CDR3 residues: CSASSTSGWNEQFF. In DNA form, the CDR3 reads TGCAGTGCTAGTAGTACTAGCGGGTGGAATGAGCAGTTCTTC.

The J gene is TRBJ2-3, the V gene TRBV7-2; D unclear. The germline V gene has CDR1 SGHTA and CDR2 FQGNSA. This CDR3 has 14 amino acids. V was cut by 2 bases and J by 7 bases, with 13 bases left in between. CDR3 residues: CASSLKGSVHTQYF. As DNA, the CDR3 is TGTGCCAGCAGCTTAAAAGGCAGCGTCCATACGCAGTATTTT.

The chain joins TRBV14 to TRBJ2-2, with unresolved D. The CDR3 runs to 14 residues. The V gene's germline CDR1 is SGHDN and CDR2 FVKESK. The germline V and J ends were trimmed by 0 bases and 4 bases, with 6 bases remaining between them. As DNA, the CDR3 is TGTGCCAGCAGCCAAGATTCAGTCACCGGGGAGCTGTTTTTT. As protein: CASSQDSVTGELFF. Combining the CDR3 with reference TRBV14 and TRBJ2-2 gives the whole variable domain EAGVTQFPSHSVIEKGQTVTLRCDPISGHDNLYWYRRVMGKEIKFLLHFVKESKQDESGMPNNRFLAERTGGTYSTLKVQPAELEDSGVYFCASSQDSVTGELFFGEGSRLTVL.

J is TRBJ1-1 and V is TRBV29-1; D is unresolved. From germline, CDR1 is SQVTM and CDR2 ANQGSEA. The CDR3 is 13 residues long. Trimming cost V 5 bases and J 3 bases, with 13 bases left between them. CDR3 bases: TGCAGCGTTCCCGCCCCGTCAGACACTGAAGCTTTCTTT. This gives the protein CSVPAPSDTEAFF.

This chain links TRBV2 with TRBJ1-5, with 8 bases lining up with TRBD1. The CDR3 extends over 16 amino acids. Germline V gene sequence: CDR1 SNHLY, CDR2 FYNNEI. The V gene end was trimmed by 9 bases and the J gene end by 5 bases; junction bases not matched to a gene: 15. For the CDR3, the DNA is TGTGCCAGACCGACCCGGGACAGGCCTGTTTATCAGCCCCAGCATTTT. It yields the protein CARPTRDRPVYQPQHF.

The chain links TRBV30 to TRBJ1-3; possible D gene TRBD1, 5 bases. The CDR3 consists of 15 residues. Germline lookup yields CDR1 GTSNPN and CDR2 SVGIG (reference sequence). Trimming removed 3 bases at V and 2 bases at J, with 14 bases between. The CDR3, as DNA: TGTGCCTGGAGAAGGGGTGGGGAAACTGGAAACACCATATATTTT. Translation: CAWRRGGETGNTIYF.

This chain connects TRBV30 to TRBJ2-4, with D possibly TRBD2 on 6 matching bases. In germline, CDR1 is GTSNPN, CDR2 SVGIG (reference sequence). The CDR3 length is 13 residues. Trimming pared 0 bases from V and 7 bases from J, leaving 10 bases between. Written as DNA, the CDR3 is TGTGCCTGGAGTGTCCGGGGGTTGAACATTCAGTACTTC. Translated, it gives CAWSVRGLNIQYF.

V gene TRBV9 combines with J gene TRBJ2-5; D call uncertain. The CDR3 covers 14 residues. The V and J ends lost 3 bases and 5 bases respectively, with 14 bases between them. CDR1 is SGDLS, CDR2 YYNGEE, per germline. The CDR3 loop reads CASSAPGAEETQYF. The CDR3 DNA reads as TGTGCCAGCAGCGCTCCCGGAGCTGAGGAGACCCAGTACTTC.